The 13 T cell receptor beta chains reported below all come from one sample, sequenced in a study of blood T cells in healthy people across ages (dated by TCRdb to about 2015). Library method: 5' RACE. Sequencing took place on an Illumina HiSeq 2500. A second PCR of about 6 to 11 cycles was run with a J-beta primer mix and a sample-barcoded 5' primer. TCRdb redid the processing of the public reads, applying fastp at Q25 and MiXCR, and retained in-frame beta chains. Every CDR3 protein is listed once, alongside the most common genes and DNA of its rows. The sample data list 1.5 million to 2 million distinct CDR3 sequences, and approximately 30% of these were observed just once. The ten top clones hold roughly 8% of the sample. Sequencing was performed on blood. The receptors come from a woman in her 30s in good health.

On this clonotype itself: Given a much more abundant clone one base away, this may be a read error. The genes are TRBV7-6 and TRBJ2-7; unclear D gene. This CDR3 has 16 amino acids. CDR1 is SGHVS, CDR2 FNYEAQ, per germline. V was shortened by 1 base and J by 7 bases, with 20 bases between the two germline ends. The DNA for the CDR3 is TGTGCCAGCAGCTTAGAGCCGGACCTCCGGCTGGATGAGCAGTACTTC. Translation: CASSLEPDLRLDEQYF.

On this clonotype: A much more abundant neighbour one base away suggests this may be a read error. The chain joins TRBV12-3 or TRBV12-4 to TRBJ2-5; 7 positions agree with TRBD1. The junction had 8 bases not matched to a gene; V was cut back by 6 bases and J by 7 bases. The CDR3 covers 13 residues. In nucleotides, the CDR3 is TGTGCCAGCAGATCCGGGACAGAAGGGACCCAGTACTTC. Its translation is CASRSGTEGTQYF.

V is TRBV11-2 and J is TRBJ1-4; D perhaps matches TRBD1 (5 bases). Germline V gene lookup returns CDR1 SGHAT and CDR2 FQNNGV. The CDR3 runs to 14 residues. The V end lost 0 bases, the J end lost 7 bases, and 9 bases lay between the germline ends. The CDR3 DNA follows: TGTGCCAGCAGCTTAGAAGGTGGGGGTGAAAAACTGTTTTTT. Protein product: CASSLEGGGEKLFF.

This clonotype came up a few times. The CDR3 bases are TGTGCCAGCAGCACTCCCGGACGGGGGAACTATGGCTACACCTTC. Translating gives CASSTPGRGNYGYTF. This chain links TRBV28 with TRBJ1-2; possibly TRBD1 for D (5 bases). This CDR3 is built from 15 residues. Trimming removed 6 bases at V and 2 bases at J, with 16 bases between. CDR1 is MDHEN and CDR2 is SYDVKM in the germline V gene.

V usage is TRBV6-5 and J usage is TRBJ1-1; TRBD1 might be the D (5 bases). Per the germline V gene, CDR1 is MNHEY and CDR2 is SVGAGI. CDR3 size: 14 residues. V was trimmed by 4 bases and J by 3 bases, leaving 12 bases between them. CDR3 DNA: TGTGCCAGCAGTTGGGAGGGGAGGGACACTGAAGCTTTCTTT. Residues: CASSWEGRDTEAFF.

This clonotype has more than one count but fewer than ten. Here the CDR3 reads CASSPISIAGNYNEQFF. The CDR3, as DNA: TGTGCCAGCTCACCAATCTCGATAGCGGGGAACTACAATGAGCAGTTCTTC. This chain uses TRBV18 with TRBJ2-1; TRBD2 matches 8 bases. The CDR3 runs 17 residues. In germline, CDR1 is KGHSH, CDR2 LQKENI. Trimming cost V 2 bases and J 3 bases; bases outside gene matches: 9.

This clonotype has a handful of counts. This rearrangement joins TRBV28 to TRBJ1-1; 8 bases match TRBD1. Per germline, CDR1 MDHEN and CDR2 SYDVKM. This CDR3 is 12 amino acids long. Germline trimming cut 6 bases from V and 10 bases from J; bases unmatched to any gene: 7. DNA for the CDR3: TGTGCCAGCAGCCTAGGGACAGGTCCAGCTTTCTTT. It specifies CASSLGTGPAFF.

The gene calls are TRBV7-9 and TRBJ2-3; D unclear. Germline values: CDR1 SEHNR, CDR2 FQNEAQ (reference sequence). CDR3 length: 15 amino acids. V lost 0 bases and J lost 6, with 13 bases in between. The CDR3 spells CASSLALGTADTQYF. The CDR3 DNA reads as TGTGCCAGCAGCTTAGCGCTCGGTACGGCTGATACGCAGTATTTT.

The chain carries TRBV29-1 and TRBJ2-1; weak D call: TRBD1 (5 bases). The CDR3 has 9 residues. With 3 bases removed from V and 15 bases from J, the gap between germline ends came to 9 bases. Germline CDR1 reads SQVTM; CDR2 reads ANQGSEA. CDR3 DNA: TGCAGCGTTGACCATGGGGCGTTCTTC. Translated, it gives CSVDHGAFF.

The chain has TRBV29-1 and TRBJ1-4; 9 nucleotides agree with TRBD1. The trim removed 4 bases at V and 5 bases at J, leaving 5 bases unmatched. The CDR3 spans 14 residues. CDR1 is SQVTM, CDR2 ANQGSEA, per germline. CDR3 DNA sequence: TGCAGCGTTGGGGGCGGGACAGGGAATGAAAAACTGTTTTTT. It is translated as CSVGGGTGNEKLFF.

A word on this clonotype: A clone one base away is much larger, so this may be a read error. V gene TRBV7-8 combines with J gene TRBJ2-7; 10 nucleotides align to TRBD1. The CDR3 has 17 residues. CDR1 is SGHVS and CDR2 is FQNEAQ in the germline V gene. J was trimmed by 3 bases and V by 1 base; bases with no gene match: 9. CDR3 protein: CASSLVRPTGGLYEQYF. The DNA for the CDR3 is TGTGCCAGCAGCTTAGTTCGGCCGACAGGGGGCCTCTACGAGCAGTACTTC. Variable domain in full (rest from reference TRBV7-8 and TRBJ2-7): GAGVSQSPRYKVAKRGQDVALRCDPISGHVSLFWYQQALGQGPEFLTYFQNEAQLDKSGLPSDRFFAERPEGSVSTLKIQRTQQEDSAVYLCASSLVRPTGGLYEQYFGPGTRLTVT.

This chain connects TRBV5-1 to TRBJ2-1; TRBD2 aligns across 9 bases. From germline, CDR1 is SGHRS and CDR2 YFSETQ. There are 14 residues in the CDR3. V was pared by 4 bases and J by 10 bases, with 9 bases of the junction left unmatched. CDR3 amino acids: CASSQDSSGGEQFF. The CDR3, as DNA: TGCGCCAGCAGCCAGGATAGTAGCGGGGGAGAGCAGTTCTTC.

On this clonotype itself: Possible read error: a much larger clone is one base away. CDR3 in amino acids: CATSDLSSGTQFF. The CDR3 coding sequence is TGTGCCACCAGTGATCTTTCGTCTGGGACCCAGTTCTTC. The chain employs TRBV24-1 and TRBJ2-1; D may match TRBD1 or TRBD2 (5 bases each). Germline loops: CDR1 KGHDR, CDR2 SFDVKD. The CDR3 runs to 13 residues. Trimming took off 3 bases at V and 13 bases at J, with 15 bases between the two ends.